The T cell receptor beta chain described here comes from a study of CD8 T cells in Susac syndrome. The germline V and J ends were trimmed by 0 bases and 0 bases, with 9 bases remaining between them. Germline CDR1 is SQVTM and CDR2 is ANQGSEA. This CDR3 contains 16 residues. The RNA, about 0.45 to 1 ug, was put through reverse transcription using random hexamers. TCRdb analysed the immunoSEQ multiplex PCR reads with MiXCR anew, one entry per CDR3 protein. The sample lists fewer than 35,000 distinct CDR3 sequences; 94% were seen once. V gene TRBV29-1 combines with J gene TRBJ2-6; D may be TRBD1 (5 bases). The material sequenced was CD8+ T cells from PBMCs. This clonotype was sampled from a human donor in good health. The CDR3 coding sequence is TGCAGCGTTGAAGACAGGGTGGGCTCTGGGGCCAACGTCCTGACTTTC. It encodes CSVEDRVGSGANVLTF.